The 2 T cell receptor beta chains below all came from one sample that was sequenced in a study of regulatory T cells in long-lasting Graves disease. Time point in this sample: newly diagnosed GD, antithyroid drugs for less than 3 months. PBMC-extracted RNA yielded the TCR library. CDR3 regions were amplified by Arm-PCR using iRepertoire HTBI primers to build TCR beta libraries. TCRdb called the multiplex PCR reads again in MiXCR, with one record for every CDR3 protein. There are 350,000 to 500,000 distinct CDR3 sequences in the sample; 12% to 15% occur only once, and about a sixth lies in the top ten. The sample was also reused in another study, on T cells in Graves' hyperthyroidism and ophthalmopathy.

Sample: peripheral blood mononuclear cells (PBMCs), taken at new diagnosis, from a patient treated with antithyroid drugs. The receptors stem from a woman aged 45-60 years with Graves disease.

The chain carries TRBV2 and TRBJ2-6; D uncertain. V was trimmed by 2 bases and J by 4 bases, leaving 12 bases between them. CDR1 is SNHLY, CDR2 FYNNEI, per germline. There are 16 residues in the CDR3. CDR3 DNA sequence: TGTGCCAGCAGTGAAAAGGGCTCGGAAGGGGCCAACGTCCTGACTTTC. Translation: CASSEKGSEGANVLTF.

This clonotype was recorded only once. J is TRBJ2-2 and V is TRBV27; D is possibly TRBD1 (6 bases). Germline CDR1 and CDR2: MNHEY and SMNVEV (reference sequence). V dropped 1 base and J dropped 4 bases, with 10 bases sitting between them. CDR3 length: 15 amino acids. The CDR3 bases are TGTGCCAGCAGTTTATGGCTAGGGGGCACCGGGGAGCTGTTTTTT. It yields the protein CASSLWLGGTGELFF.